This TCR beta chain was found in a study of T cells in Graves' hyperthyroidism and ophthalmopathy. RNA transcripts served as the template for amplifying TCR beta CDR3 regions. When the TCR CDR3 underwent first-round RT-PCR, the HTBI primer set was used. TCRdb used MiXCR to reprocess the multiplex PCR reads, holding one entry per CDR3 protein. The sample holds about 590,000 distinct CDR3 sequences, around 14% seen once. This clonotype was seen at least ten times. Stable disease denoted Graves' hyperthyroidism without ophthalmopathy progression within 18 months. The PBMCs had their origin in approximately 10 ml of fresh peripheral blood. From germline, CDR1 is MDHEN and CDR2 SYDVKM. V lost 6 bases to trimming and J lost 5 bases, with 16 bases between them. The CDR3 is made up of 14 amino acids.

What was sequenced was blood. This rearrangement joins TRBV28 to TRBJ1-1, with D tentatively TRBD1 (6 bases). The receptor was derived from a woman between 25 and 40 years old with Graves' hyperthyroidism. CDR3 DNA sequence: TGTGCCAGCAGGCAACAGGGAGGTAGGACTGAAGCTTTCTTT. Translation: CASRQQGGRTEAFF.